The 8 T cell receptor beta chains below were found in one sample sequenced in a study of PD-1 blockade in mismatch repair-deficient tumors. Only in-frame clones appear in the TCRdb table, and some are missing; sequencing was by immunoSEQ multiplex PCR. The sample lists more than 40,000 clones, approximately 81% occurring once. The sample was peripheral blood, taken about 4.5 months after starting pembrolizumab. The source of these receptors is an adult with mismatch repair-deficient cancer.

The chain employs TRBV7-3 and TRBJ2-1, with D possibly TRBD2 on 6 matching bases. Trimming took off 5 bases at V and 12 bases at J, with 23 bases between the two ends. CDR1 SGHTA and CDR2 FQGTGA come from the germline V gene. The CDR3 is 15 residues long. The CDR3 coding sequence is TGTGCCAGCAGCCCCCGTCTCCGGGACTCAGACCCGCAGTTCTTC. Translated: CASSPRLRDSDPQFF.

Regarding this clone: At one end the junction does not follow the germline gene, possibly because of a read error. The genes are TRBV29-1 and TRBJ2-2; D possibly corresponds to TRBD2 (5 bases). Germline CDR1 and CDR2: SQVTM and ANQGSEA. This CDR3 has 15 residues. Written as DNA, the CDR3 is TGCAGCGTTGAAGCGAAGACGGTGGAACACCGGGGAGCTGTTTTT. This codes for CSVEAKTVEHRGAVF.

The gene calls are TRBV4-2 and TRBJ2-1; D remains unclear. The CDR3 contains 13 residues. The ends were cut back, 0 bases at V and 4 bases at J, with 4 bases in the middle. The germline CDR1 and CDR2 sequences are LGHNA and YNFKEQ. The CDR3 nucleotides are TGTGCCAGCAGCCAAGAACTTTACAATGAGCAGTTCTTC. Its translation is CASSQELYNEQFF.

The chain combines TRBV7-8 with TRBJ2-1; possible D gene TRBD1, 6 bases. The CDR3 length is 15 residues. Trimming took 3 bases from V and 6 from J, leaving 15 bases between them. Germline-derived CDR1 and CDR2 are SGHVS and FQNEAQ. The CDR3 loop is CASSFGKGGSNEQFF. CDR3 nucleotide sequence: TGTGCCAGCAGCTTCGGGAAAGGGGGAAGCAATGAGCAGTTCTTC.

The rearrangement uses TRBV27 and TRBJ1-1, with D possibly TRBD1 on 5 matching bases. Germline CDR1 is MNHEY and CDR2 is SMNVEV (reference sequence). The V and J ends lost 6 bases and 1 base respectively, with 18 bases between them. CDR3 size: 16 residues. The CDR3 protein is CASSRIPPRENTEAFF. CDR3 bases: TGTGCCAGCAGCCGAATACCTCCCAGGGAGAACACTGAAGCTTTCTTT.

The chain couples TRBV23-1 to TRBJ1-3; 7 bases fit TRBD1. TRBV23-1 qualifies as an ORF whose function is uncertain. The CDR3 spans 17 residues. In nucleotides, the CDR3 is TGCGCGATAGGGGGCAGGAGGTATCCCAGCTCTGGAAACACCATATATTTT. Translated: CAIGGRRYPSSGNTIYF.

The table lists this clone with a count of one. This chain uses TRBV6-6 with TRBJ2-5; TRBD2 agrees at 14 bases. The CDR3 loop spans 16 amino acids. Germline CDR1 reads MNHNY; CDR2 reads SVGAGI (reference sequence). Trimming took 6 bases from V and 4 from J; bases not matched to a gene: 7. CDR3 sequence: CASSRTGLAGGETQYF. The CDR3, as DNA: TGTGCCAGCAGCCGGACCGGACTAGCGGGAGGAGAGACCCAGTACTTC.

This clone was counted once. The V gene is TRBV13, the J gene TRBJ2-5; D possibly corresponds to TRBD2 (6 bases). The CDR3 loop spans 13 amino acids. The germline V gene encodes CDR1 PRHDT and CDR2 FYEKMQ (reference sequence). Trimming cost V 8 bases and J 2 bases, with 12 bases left between them. CDR3 nucleotide sequence: TGTGCCAGCTCCGGGACTGATCAAGAGACCCAGTACTTC. This gives the protein CASSGTDQETQYF.